This TCR beta chain was sequenced during a study of blood T cell repertoires in COVID-19. Original processing notes: Amplification with reference gene primers provided the estimates of nucleated cell counts. Libraries were prepared by immunoSEQ multiplex PCR; TCRdb keeps only in-frame clonotypes and omits some of them. The V and J calls and clone size are taken from that table; D and trimming were inferred from the DNA. The sample includes roughly 230,000 clones, 80% to 90% seen only once; the top ten take approximately 6.6%. The CDR3 has 19 residues. The ends lost 1 base at V and 0 bases at J; junction bases unmatched: 13. Germline V gives CDR1 SGHDN, CDR2 FVKESK. Those enrolled, adults aged roughly 18 to 95 years, came from under 25 US areas. No more than 2 weeks before study entry, exposed participants had met a case of COVID-19.

The chain recombines TRBV14 with TRBJ2-3; the match to TRBD2 covers 7 bases. Sequencing used PBMCs or T cells enriched from blood (not recorded which). This TCR was sampled from a woman aged 45-59 years who had been exposed to COVID-19. CDR3 coding DNA: TGTGCCAGCAGCCAAGCGATTCCGACTAGCTCTACTAGCACAGATACGCAGTATTTT. Translation: CASSQAIPTSSTSTDTQYF.